This TCR beta chain was sequenced for a study of post-analysis software for immune sequencing data. Unique molecular identifiers had been added to the TCR beta cDNA libraries. From about 0.98 to 11 million T cells, roughly 540,000 cDNA molecules were obtained. In TCRdb, the PCR reads were re-called with MiXCR into one record per CDR3 protein. The sample shows hundreds of thousands of distinct CDR3 sequences, about 60% of them seen only once. CDR3 length: 13 amino acids. Germline loops: CDR1 MNHEY, CDR2 SVGAGI. V lost 6 bases and J lost 6, with 12 bases in between. In regard to this clonotype: No antigen is known for it.

Study outcomes and limitations: In patients, TRBV5-6, TRBV5-1 and TRBV20-1 belonged to roughly five TRBV segments found more frequently than in controls.

The chain is built from TRBV6-5 and TRBJ1-3; possible D gene TRBD1, 6 bases. Sequenced input: blood. The sequence derives from a girl aged 2 to 10 with multiple sclerosis. The CDR3 DNA reads TGTGCCAGCAGCCCCACAGGGTCAAACACCATATATTTT. Translating it yields CASSPTGSNTIYF.